A selection of T cell receptor beta chains follows, all from one sample in a study of blood T cell repertoires in COVID-19. Libraries were prepared by immunoSEQ multiplex PCR; TCRdb keeps only in-frame clonotypes and omits some of them. The data hold about 250,000 clones, with almost 85% observed a single time. What was sequenced was peripheral blood. These receptors originate from a man aged 50 to 60 with active or convalescent COVID-19. Each CDR3 is given with its conserved first and last residue. Fields, in order: J gene, clone size, V gene, CDR3 protein. Expanded clones get a size class; other rows say once, few or many, or leave the size out.

TRBJ1-4 . TRBV5-1 CASSSGGQGVEKLFF
TRBJ2-3 . TRBV5-1 CASRWTGATDTQYF
TRBJ1-1 . TRBV5-1 CASTFRQGTEAFF
TRBJ1-5 . TRBV4-1 CASSQGTGGPGQPQHF
TRBJ1-1 . TRBV6-5 CASRTGLGTEAFF
TRBJ2-3 . TRBV6-5 CASSYSWNRATDTQYF
TRBJ2-1 . TRBV4-3 CASSQVAGGSYNEQFF
TRBJ1-1 few TRBV3-1/TRBV3-2 CASSQFAGGGTEAFF
TRBJ2-6 . TRBV18 CASSTLRQVVSGANVLTF
TRBJ1-1 few TRBV28 CASTQYTEAFF
TRBJ2-1 . TRBV27 CASQGQREVGEQFF
TRBJ1-5 once TRBV28 CASSGPFKPQHF
TRBJ2-7 once TRBV7-9 CASSLPSGTNLYEQYF
TRBJ2-7 . TRBV6-5 CASTRSGASYEQYF
TRBJ2-1 . TRBV10-3 CAISDGTSGTPEQFF
TRBJ2-3 . TRBV9 CASSVGLAGVDTQYF
TRBJ1-1 . TRBV19 CASYGQGVFGRAFF
TRBJ2-5 . TRBV12-5 CASGLVLGGFVQETQYF
TRBJ1-2 . TRBV12-3/TRBV12-4 CASSLSDGYTF
TRBJ2-7 . TRBV5-1 CASSPGLAVPGGYEQYF
TRBJ2-4 . TRBV2 CASSREAGAKNIQYF
TRBJ1-2 . TRBV7-8 CASSLGAAYGYTF
TRBJ2-7 . TRBV7-2 CASIKSLGGRMYEQYF
TRBJ1-2 . TRBV5-4 CASSPREQGVGGYTF
TRBJ2-3 . TRBV28 CATRLAGTDTQYF
TRBJ1-4 . TRBV29-1 CSTRQANEKLFF
TRBJ2-7 . TRBV5-6 CASSLGWEGTASYEQYF
TRBJ2-7 . TRBV20-1 CSASRGSYEQYF